These 19 T cell receptor beta chains were sequenced from one sample in a study of identical twins. In TCRdb, the 5' RACE reads were re-called with MiXCR into one record per CDR3 protein. This table holds some 600,000 distinct CDR3 sequences, under 8.5% found once. These records were also assigned to another study, of yellow fever vaccine responses in identical twins.

Sample: PBMCs. The receptor set was obtained from a woman under 30 in good health.

This clonotype was found a few times. This chain joins TRBV6-1 and TRBJ2-3; 8 nucleotides match TRBD2. CDR1 is MNHNS, CDR2 SASEGT, per germline. The junction had 7 bases not matched to a gene; V was cut back by 4 bases and J by 7 bases. The CDR3 consists of 14 residues. CDR3: CASSVGGERHTQYF. The DNA for the CDR3 is TGTGCCAGCAGTGTCGGGGGGGAGCGACATACGCAGTATTTT.

Many counts were recorded for this clonotype. This sequence joins TRBV7-9 and TRBJ2-3; D is perhaps TRBD1 or TRBD2 (5 bases each). The CDR3 length is 13 residues. Per the germline V gene, CDR1 is SEHNR and CDR2 is FQNEAQ (reference sequence). V dropped 5 bases and J dropped 4 bases, with 10 bases sitting between them. The DNA of the CDR3 is TGTGCCAGCAGCCCATTGGGGGCAGATACGCAGTATTTT. Amino acid sequence: CASSPLGADTQYF. Based on the CDR3 plus reference TRBV7-9 and TRBJ2-3, the full variable domain is DTGVSQNPRHKITKRGQNVTFRCDPISEHNRLYWYRQTLGQGPEFLTYFQNEAQLEKSRLLSDRFSAERPKGSFSTLEIQRTEQGDSAMYLCASSPLGADTQYFGPGTRLTVL.

In this sample, this clonotype turned up many times. This chain links TRBV3-1 with TRBJ2-7, with a weak D call TRBD1 (6 bases). The CDR3 sequence is 14 residues long. Germline CDR1 and CDR2: LGHDT and YNNKEL (reference sequence). The V end was cut by 4 bases, the J end by 1 base, with 11 bases between. The CDR3 is CASSRGQNSYEQYV. Written as DNA, the CDR3 is TGTGCCAGCAGCCGAGGACAGAATTCCTACGAGCAGTACGTC.

The rearrangement links TRBV12-3 or TRBV12-4 to TRBJ2-7; the D gene is possibly TRBD1 (6 bases). V was cut by 5 bases and J by 5 bases, with 13 bases left in between. The CDR3 totals 13 residues. CDR3 residues: CASSLPDSHEQYF. CDR3 nucleotide sequence: TGTGCCAGCAGTCTTCCGGACAGCCACGAGCAGTACTTC.

This clonotype was observed at least ten times. The CDR3 sequence is CASSLLATMYNEQFF. The CDR3 region has the DNA TGTGCCAGCAGCTTACTAGCGACGATGTACAATGAGCAGTTCTTC. The V gene is TRBV7-3, the J gene TRBJ2-1; D possibly corresponds to TRBD2 (6 bases). Germline V lookup: CDR1 SGHTA, CDR2 FQGTGA. The CDR3 is made up of 15 amino acids. The V and J ends lost 2 bases and 4 bases respectively, with 12 bases between them.

V usage is TRBV10-3 and J usage is TRBJ2-7; D is tentatively TRBD1 or TRBD2 (5 bases each). The CDR3 consists of 13 residues. The germline V gene encodes CDR1 ENHRY and CDR2 SYGVKD. Trimming pared 11 bases from V and 6 bases from J, leaving 20 bases between. CDR3 sequence reads: CACRDPGAIEQYF. DNA for the CDR3: TGTGCCTGCCGGGACCCCGGGGCAATCGAGCAGTACTTC.

V and J are TRBV28 and TRBJ1-6; no reliable D call. Trimming removed 6 bases at V and 7 bases at J, with 13 bases between. CDR1 is MDHEN, CDR2 SYDVKM, per germline. CDR3 length: 14 residues. The CDR3 sequence is CASSPTTSNSPLHF. CDR3 bases: TGTGCCAGCAGCCCTACAACTTCAAATTCACCCCTCCACTTT. Combining the CDR3 with reference TRBV28 and TRBJ1-6 gives the whole variable domain DVKVTQSSRYLVKRTGEKVFLECVQDMDHENMFWYRQDPGLGLRLIYFSYDVKMKEKGDIPEGYSVSREKKERFSLILESASTNQTSMYLCASSPTTSNSPLHFGNGTRLTVT.

This clonotype was seen a few times. The chain has TRBV25-1 and TRBJ2-1; no clear D gene. The CDR3 has 14 residues. The ends were cut back, 4 bases at V and 8 bases at J, with 15 bases in the middle. Germline CDR1 and CDR2: MGHDK and SYGVNS. CDR3 sequence: CASSAFTNTDEQFF. The DNA of the CDR3 is TGTGCCAGCAGTGCATTCACAAACACCGATGAGCAGTTCTTC.

Many counts were recorded for this clonotype. The chain recombines TRBV20-1 with TRBJ1-1; no definite D call. The germline V and J ends were trimmed by 6 bases and 6 bases, with 20 bases remaining between them. Looked up from germline, CDR1 is DFQATT and CDR2 is SNEGSKA (reference sequence). The CDR3 loop spans 14 amino acids. The CDR3 protein is CSATLWGAYPEAFF. In DNA form, the CDR3 reads TGCAGTGCGACTTTGTGGGGAGCGTATCCTGAAGCTTTCTTT.

This clonotype occurred many times. CDR3 region: CASSLGDTQYF. Written as DNA, the CDR3 is TGCGCCAGCAGCTTGGGAGATACGCAGTATTTT. This sequence joins TRBV5-1 and TRBJ2-3; the D is unclear. In germline, CDR1 is SGHRS, CDR2 YFSETQ. Between the trimmed V and J ends, which lost 0 bases and 5 bases, there was a span of 1 base. The CDR3 consists of 11 residues.

This clonotype was recorded at least ten times. The chain carries TRBV4-1 and TRBJ2-3, with 8 bases identical to TRBD2. Germline assignment: CDR1 MGHRA and CDR2 YSYEKL. The CDR3 has 18 residues. V was pared by 0 bases and J by 2 bases, with 10 bases of the junction left unmatched. Here the CDR3 reads CASSQDVGLAGSTDTQYF. The CDR3 DNA reads TGCGCCAGCAGCCAAGACGTAGGCTTAGCGGGGTCCACAGATACGCAGTATTTT.

The genes are TRBV24-1 and TRBJ2-1; TRBD2 is a possible D gene (6 bases). This CDR3 spans 15 amino acids. Germline V gene sequence: CDR1 KGHDR, CDR2 SFDVKD. The V and J ends lost 4 bases and 3 bases respectively, with 12 bases between them. The CDR3 is CATSEVGSIYNEQFF. The CDR3 nucleotides are TGTGCCACCAGTGAGGTCGGGAGTATCTACAATGAGCAGTTCTTC.

The chain links TRBV3-1 to TRBJ2-7, with D perhaps assigned TRBD1 or TRBD2 (5 bases each). The CDR3 consists of 15 residues. Per the germline V gene, CDR1 is LGHDT and CDR2 is YNNKEL (reference sequence). Trimming shortened V by 4 bases and J by 4 bases, and 17 bases separated the two germline ends. For the CDR3, the DNA is TGTGCCAGCAGCCCTGCGTCGGGGCCGGGGTACGAGCAGTACGTC. Its translation: CASSPASGPGYEQYV.

There are many counts of this clonotype. CDR3 in amino acids: CASSEQGSNQPQHF. DNA of the CDR3: TGTGCCAGCAGTGAACAGGGGTCCAATCAGCCCCAGCATTTT. The rearrangement uses TRBV2 and TRBJ1-5; D is possibly TRBD1 (6 bases). Trimming removed 2 bases at V and 3 bases at J, with 8 bases between. From germline, CDR1 is SNHLY and CDR2 FYNNEI. CDR3 length equals 14 residues.

The V gene is TRBV20-1, the J gene TRBJ2-1; a weak D match, TRBD2 (6 bases). Trimming cost V 0 bases and J 6 bases, with 9 bases left between them. From germline, CDR1 is DFQATT and CDR2 SNEGSKA (reference sequence). The CDR3 runs 13 residues. The DNA of the CDR3 is TGCAGTGCTAGAGACCGACTAGTCAATGAGCAGTTCTTC. This codes for CSARDRLVNEQFF.

A few counts support this clonotype. The chain recombines TRBV12-3 or TRBV12-4 with TRBJ2-3; 11 bases fit TRBD2. V gave up 6 bases and J gave up 4 bases; unmatched junction bases: 9. The CDR3 runs to 16 residues. DNA for the CDR3: TGTGCCAGCAGACGCCCTGGACTAGCGGGTCCAGATACGCAGTATTTT. It yields the protein CASRRPGLAGPDTQYF.

This clonotype came up a few times. The J gene is TRBJ2-3, the V gene TRBV3-1; possibly TRBD1 or TRBD2 for D (5 bases each). The germline gives CDR1 LGHDT, CDR2 YNNKEL (reference sequence). This CDR3 has 16 amino acids. The V gene lost 1 base and the J gene lost 1 base, with 12 bases spanning the gap. CDR3 residues: CASSQAPGLGTDTQYF. Here the CDR3 DNA reads TGTGCCAGCAGCCAAGCTCCGGGGCTTGGCACAGATACGCAGTATTTT.

This clonotype was seen repeatedly, ten times or more. This chain joins TRBV28 and TRBJ1-1; D is uncertain. The V and J ends lost 3 bases and 4 bases respectively, with 3 bases between them. The CDR3 length is 11 residues. The germline gives CDR1 MDHEN, CDR2 SYDVKM. Written as DNA, the CDR3 is TGTGCCAGCAGTTTGTTCACTGAAGCTTTCTTT. Encoded protein: CASSLFTEAFF.

The rearrangement links TRBV7-6 to TRBJ2-3; TRBD1 might be the D (6 bases). V lost 0 bases, J lost 3 bases, and 13 bases lay in between. Germline lookup yields CDR1 SGHVS and CDR2 FNYEAQ. The CDR3 contains 16 residues. CDR3 DNA: TGTGCCAGCAGCTTAGCATTGGCTAGGGGGACAGATACGCAGTATTTT. It is translated as CASSLALARGTDTQYF.